The 22 T cell receptor beta chains listed next were all sequenced from one sample in a study of T cell responses to AZD1222 COVID-19 vaccine. Measured with immunoSEQ multiplex PCR; TCRdb has only the in-frame clones, and not every one. This table has approximately 180,000 clones, around nine tenths appearing once. Sequencing was performed on peripheral blood, taken on day 0 of AZD1222 vaccination. The receptor source for this set is an adult in good health.

The chain recombines TRBV9 with TRBJ2-1; 10 positions match TRBD2. Germline values: CDR1 SGDLS, CDR2 YYNGEE. The CDR3 is made up of 12 amino acids. Trimming cost V 3 bases and J 15 bases; bases outside gene matches: 6. CDR3 protein: CASSGKAGGRFF. In DNA form, the CDR3 reads TGTGCCAGCAGCGGAAAAGCGGGGGGGAGGTTCTTC.

This chain joins TRBV6-5 and TRBJ1-4, with unresolved D. Looked up from germline, CDR1 is MNHEY and CDR2 is SVGAGI. Between the trimmed V and J ends, which lost 4 bases and 0 bases, there was a span of 6 bases. The CDR3 loop spans 14 amino acids. For the CDR3, the DNA is TGTGCCAGCAGTTTATCCTCAACTAATGAAAAACTGTTTTTT. Translation gives CASSLSSTNEKLFF.

This clone was counted a single time. CDR3 sequence: CASRGLRYEQYF. The CDR3 bases are TGTGCCAGCAGGGGGTTACGCTACGAGCAGTACTTC. The chain uses TRBV6-5 and TRBJ2-7; D unresolved. CDR3 length equals 12 residues. V lost 6 bases and J 3 bases, leaving 9 bases between the germline ends. CDR1 MNHEY and CDR2 SVGAGI come from the germline V gene.

The V and J genes are TRBV7-2 and TRBJ2-2; TRBD2 aligns across 8 bases. The V gene end was trimmed by 5 bases and the J gene end by 5 bases; junction bases not matched to a gene: 10. Germline V gene lookup returns CDR1 SGHTA and CDR2 FQGNSA. The CDR3 loop spans 16 amino acids. CDR3 sequence reads: CASSKAPGLVTGELFF. CDR3 nucleotides: TGTGCCAGCAGCAAGGCTCCGGGACTAGTGACCGGGGAGCTGTTTTTT.

The chain couples TRBV6-5 to TRBJ1-1; D not certain. This CDR3 spans 15 amino acids. Germline assignment: CDR1 MNHEY and CDR2 SVGAGI. With 6 bases removed from V and 2 bases from J, the gap between germline ends came to 16 bases. The CDR3 bases are TGTGCCAGCAGCCCCCGCCCGGAGAGAAACACTGAAGCTTTCTTT. Its protein is CASSPRPERNTEAFF.

V and J are TRBV5-1 and TRBJ2-3, with D tentatively TRBD2 (6 bases). CDR1 and CDR2 from the germline V gene are SGHRS and YFSETQ. Trimming removed 4 bases at V and 0 bases at J, with 15 bases between. The CDR3 contains 16 residues. As DNA, the CDR3 is TGCGCCAGCAGCCTGGAGGGCCTCACTAGCACAGATACGCAGTATTTT. Translated, it gives CASSLEGLTSTDTQYF.

The chain carries TRBV9 and TRBJ1-6; no firm D call. V was clipped by 3 bases and J by 11 bases, with 12 bases between them. Germline V gene data show CDR1 as SGDLS and CDR2 as YYNGEE. The CDR3 is 13 amino acids. CDR3 sequence reads: CASSGGPKAPLHF. The CDR3 DNA sequence: TGTGCCAGCAGCGGAGGGCCTAAAGCACCCCTCCACTTT.

This rearrangement joins TRBV7-9 to TRBJ2-3, with D maybe TRBD1 (5 bases). V was cut by 1 base and J by 6 bases, with 5 bases left in between. The CDR3 covers 12 residues. Per the germline V gene, CDR1 is SEHNR and CDR2 is FQNEAQ (reference sequence). CDR3 nucleotide sequence: TGTGCCAGCAGCTTAGAGGGGGATACGCAGTATTTT. It codes for CASSLEGDTQYF.

The chain employs TRBV5-1 and TRBJ1-4; D not resolved. The CDR3 is 13 residues long. Trimming took off 7 bases at V and 8 bases at J, with 15 bases between the two ends. Germline CDR1 is SGHRS and CDR2 is YFSETQ. The CDR3 sequence is CASGHFLGEKLFF. In DNA, the CDR3 is TGCGCCAGCGGCCACTTCCTTGGCGAAAAACTGTTTTTT.

The rearrangement uses TRBV2 and TRBJ2-3, with 10 nucleotides matching TRBD2. This CDR3 comprises 17 residues. The ends lost 2 bases at V and 1 base at J; junction bases unmatched: 6. CDR1 and CDR2 (germline): SNHLY, FYNNEI. For the CDR3, the DNA is TGTGCCAGCAGTGAAAGTCTAGCGGGGGTCCGCACAGATACGCAGTATTTT. Its translation is CASSESLAGVRTDTQYF. Looking up the rest from reference TRBV2 and TRBJ2-3 gives the full variable domain: EPEVTQTPSHQVTQMGQEVILRCVPISNHLYFYWYRQILGQKVEFLVSFYNNEISEKSEIFDDQFSVERPDGSNFTLKIRSTKLEDSAMYFCASSESLAGVRTDTQYFGPGTRLTVL.

The CDR3 is CASSIQGESPLHF. The CDR3 nucleotides read TGTGCCAGCAGCATACAGGGGGAATCACCCCTCCACTTT. The chain recombines TRBV3-1 (or the pseudogene TRBV3-2) with TRBJ1-6; 8 bases line up with TRBD1. This CDR3 has 13 residues. V lost 5 bases to trimming and J lost 10 bases; unmatched junction nucleotides: 4. Germline assignment: CDR1 LGHDT and CDR2 YNNKEL (reference sequence).

The rearrangement links TRBV10-3 to TRBJ2-7; the D is unclear. This CDR3 spans 14 amino acids. The V and J ends lost 7 bases and 0 bases respectively, with 13 bases between them. Looked up from germline, CDR1 is ENHRY and CDR2 is SYGVKD. CDR3 in DNA: TGTGCCATCACCCAGACCTTATCCTCCTACGAGCAGTACTTC. This translates into CAITQTLSSYEQYF.

This chain connects TRBV15 to TRBJ1-2; maybe TRBD1 (5 bases). Germline-derived CDR1 and CDR2 are LNHNV and YYDKDF (reference sequence). The CDR3 is 15 amino acids. The germline V and J ends were trimmed by 5 bases and 6 bases, with 19 bases remaining between them. In DNA form, the CDR3 reads TGTGCCACCAGCGACCGCAGGGATACTAAAGATGGCTACACCTTC. It encodes CATSDRRDTKDGYTF.

This rearrangement joins TRBV12-3 or TRBV12-4 to TRBJ1-1; D unclear. Trimming shortened V by 6 bases and J by 1 base, and 9 bases separated the two germline ends. CDR3 length equals 13 residues. The CDR3 bases are TGTGCCAGCAGGTCGGACGGGAACACTGAAGCTTTCTTT. Protein product: CASRSDGNTEAFF.

V is TRBV7-9 and J is TRBJ1-2, with a weak D call TRBD1 (6 bases). Trimming left V 0 bases short and J 4 bases short, with 12 bases between. The CDR3 is made up of 15 amino acids. The germline V gene has CDR1 SEHNR and CDR2 FQNEAQ (reference sequence). CDR3 DNA sequence: TGTGCCAGCAGCTTAGCACAGGGCTATAGCTATGGCTACACCTTC. It specifies CASSLAQGYSYGYTF.

The genes are TRBV7-2 and TRBJ1-6; TRBD1 agrees at 7 bases. Trimming removed 7 bases from V and 10 bases from J; junction bases left unmatched: 22. The CDR3 spans 18 residues. Per the germline V gene, CDR1 is SGHTA and CDR2 is FQGNSA. CDR3 DNA sequence: TGTGCCAGCACCCAAAGCTCTCGTTCACTCGCAGGGGGATCACCCCTCCACTTT. It is translated as CASTQSSRSLAGGSPLHF.

In this sample, this clone turned up once. V and J are TRBV7-9 and TRBJ2-7; unclear D gene. Trimming removed 5 bases at V and 6 bases at J, with 14 bases between. The length of the CDR3 is 13 residues. The V gene's germline CDR1 is SEHNR and CDR2 FQNEAQ (reference sequence). CDR3 residues: CASSKARSGEQYF. The CDR3, as DNA: TGTGCCAGCAGCAAGGCCAGGAGTGGCGAGCAGTACTTC.

The chain is built from TRBV2 and TRBJ2-1, with a tentative D call TRBD2 (5 bases). V lost 4 bases and J lost 5, with 9 bases in between. Germline values: CDR1 SNHLY, CDR2 FYNNEI. The CDR3 loop spans 13 amino acids. In nucleotides, the CDR3 is TGTGCCAGCAGTGCGGGGAAGAACAATGAGCAGTTCTTC. It specifies CASSAGKNNEQFF.

The chain has TRBV6-1 and TRBJ1-2; D possibly corresponds to TRBD1 (6 bases). Germline lookup yields CDR1 MNHNS and CDR2 SASEGT. The CDR3 extends over 14 amino acids. V lost 2 bases and J 11 bases, leaving 18 bases between the germline ends. CDR3 DNA sequence: TGTGCCAGCAGTGAATACAACCGGGGGGCTCGGTACACCTTC. Protein sequence: CASSEYNRGARYTF.

The count of this clone is one. J is TRBJ2-1 and V is TRBV4-2, with 12 nucleotides matching TRBD2. This CDR3 comprises 21 residues. CDR1 is LGHNA, CDR2 YNFKEQ, per germline. V dropped 3 bases and J dropped 4; count of bases not matched to a gene: 19. CDR3 sequence reads: CASSQASGGTSGPPYYNEQFF. The CDR3 nucleotides are TGTGCCAGCAGCCAGGCCTCGGGGGGGACTAGCGGGCCACCCTATTACAATGAGCAGTTCTTC.

V gene TRBV11-2 combines with J gene TRBJ1-2; a weak D match, TRBD1 (5 bases). The CDR3 extends over 14 amino acids. The V gene's germline CDR1 is SGHAT and CDR2 FQNNGV. Trimming cost V 5 bases and J 5 bases, with 15 bases left between them. In nucleotides, the CDR3 is TGTGCCAGCAGCCAGGGCCAGGTTCCGTATGGCTACACCTTC. It yields the protein CASSQGQVPYGYTF.

The CDR3 here is CASSVGREGGEKLFF. The CDR3 DNA sequence: TGTGCCAGCAGCGTAGGAAGGGAGGGAGGTGAAAAACTGTTTTTT. The rearrangement links TRBV9 to TRBJ1-4, with no clear D. Germline V lookup: CDR1 SGDLS, CDR2 YYNGEE. V lost 0 bases and J lost 7, with 13 bases in between. This CDR3 contains 15 residues.